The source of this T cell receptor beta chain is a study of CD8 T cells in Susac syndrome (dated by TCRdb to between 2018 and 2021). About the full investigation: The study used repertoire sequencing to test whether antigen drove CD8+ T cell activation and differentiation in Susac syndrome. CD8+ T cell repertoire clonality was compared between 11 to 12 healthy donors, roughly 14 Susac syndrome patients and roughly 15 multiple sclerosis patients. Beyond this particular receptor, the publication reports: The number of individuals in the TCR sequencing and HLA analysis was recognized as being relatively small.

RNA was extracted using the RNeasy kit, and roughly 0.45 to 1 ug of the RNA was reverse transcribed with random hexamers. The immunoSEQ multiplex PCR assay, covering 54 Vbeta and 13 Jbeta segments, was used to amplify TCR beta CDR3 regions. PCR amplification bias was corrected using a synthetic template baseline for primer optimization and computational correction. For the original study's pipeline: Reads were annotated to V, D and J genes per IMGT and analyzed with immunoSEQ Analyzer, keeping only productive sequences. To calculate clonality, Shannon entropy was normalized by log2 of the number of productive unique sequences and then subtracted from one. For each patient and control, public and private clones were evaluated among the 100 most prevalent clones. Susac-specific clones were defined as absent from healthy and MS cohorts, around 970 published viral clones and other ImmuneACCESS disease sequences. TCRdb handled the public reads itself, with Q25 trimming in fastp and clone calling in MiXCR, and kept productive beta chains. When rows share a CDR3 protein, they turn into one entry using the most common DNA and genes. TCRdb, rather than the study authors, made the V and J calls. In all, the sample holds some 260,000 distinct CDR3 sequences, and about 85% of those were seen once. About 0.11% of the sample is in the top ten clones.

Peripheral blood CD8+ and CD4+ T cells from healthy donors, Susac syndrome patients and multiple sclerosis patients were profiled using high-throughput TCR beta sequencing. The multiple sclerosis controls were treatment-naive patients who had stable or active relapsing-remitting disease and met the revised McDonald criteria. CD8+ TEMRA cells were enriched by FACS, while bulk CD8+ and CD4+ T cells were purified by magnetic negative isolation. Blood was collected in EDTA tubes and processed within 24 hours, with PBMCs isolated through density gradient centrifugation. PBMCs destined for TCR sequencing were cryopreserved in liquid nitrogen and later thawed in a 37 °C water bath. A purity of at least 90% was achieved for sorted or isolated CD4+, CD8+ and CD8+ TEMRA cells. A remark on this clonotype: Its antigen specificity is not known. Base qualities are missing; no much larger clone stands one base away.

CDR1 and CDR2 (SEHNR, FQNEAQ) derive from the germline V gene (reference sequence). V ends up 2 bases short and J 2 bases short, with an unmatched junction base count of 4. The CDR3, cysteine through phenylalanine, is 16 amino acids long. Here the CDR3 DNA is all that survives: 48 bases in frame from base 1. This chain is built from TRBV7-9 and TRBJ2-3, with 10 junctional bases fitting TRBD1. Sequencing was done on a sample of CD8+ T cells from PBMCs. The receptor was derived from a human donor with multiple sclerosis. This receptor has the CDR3 CASSLFGTGDTDTQYF. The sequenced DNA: TGTGCCAGCAGCTTATTCGGGACAGGGGACACAGATACGCAGTATTTT.